What follows are 13 T cell receptor beta chains derived from one specimen sequenced in a study of blood T cell repertoires in COVID-19. TCRdb's copy holds only in-frame clones and misses some; the assay was immunoSEQ multiplex PCR. Found here are a few hundred thousand clones, around 90% of them singletons; the top ten hold 4% to 5.5%. The sequencing sample was made of PBMCs or T cells enriched from blood (not recorded which). These receptors came from a woman in her late teens or twenties with acute COVID-19.

The chain uses TRBV3-1 (or the pseudogene TRBV3-2) and TRBJ2-5; TRBD2 aligns across 8 bases. After removal of 0 bases from V and 4 bases from J, the junction contained 4 bases not matched to a gene. The CDR3 extends over 15 amino acids. Per germline, CDR1 LGHDT and CDR2 YNNKEL (reference sequence). In nucleotides, the CDR3 is TGTGCCAGCAGCCAAGATACCGGGAGGGGAGAGACCCAGTACTTC. This sequence encodes CASSQDTGRGETQYF.

The rearrangement links TRBV27 to TRBJ1-5; tentatively, D is TRBD1 (5 bases). The CDR3 consists of 14 residues. CDR1 and CDR2 from the germline V gene are MNHEY and SMNVEV (reference sequence). V lost 0 bases and J 7 bases, leaving 10 bases between the germline ends. CDR3 bases: TGTGCCAGCAGTTTATCTGCAGGGAAGCAGCCCCAGCATTTT. Amino acid sequence: CASSLSAGKQPQHF.

DNA for the CDR3: TGTGCCTGGAGTACACCTGAGAACACCGGGGAGCTGTTTTTT. Translating gives CAWSTPENTGELFF. The chain couples TRBV30 to TRBJ2-2; D not resolved. The CDR3 sequence is 14 residues long. Trimming removed 2 bases at V and 1 base at J, with 8 bases between. In germline, CDR1 is GTSNPN, CDR2 SVGIG (reference sequence).

The chain uses TRBV24-1 and TRBJ2-3; 10 bases match TRBD2. After removal of 1 base from V and 4 bases from J, the junction contained 1 base not matched to a gene. Germline values: CDR1 KGHDR, CDR2 SFDVKD. The CDR3 consists of 15 residues. Here the CDR3 reads CATSDFLAGADTQYF. For the CDR3, the DNA is TGTGCCACCAGTGATTTCCTAGCGGGAGCAGATACGCAGTATTTT.

This sequence joins TRBV5-8 and TRBJ2-2; no reliable D call. The germline V gene encodes CDR1 SGHTS and CDR2 YDEGEE. Deletions cut 3 bases from V and 6 bases from J, with 9 bases between. The CDR3 is 13 residues long. The CDR3 spells CASSYSRAGELFF. The CDR3 nucleotides are TGTGCCAGCAGCTATTCCCGGGCCGGGGAGCTGTTTTTT.

This chain connects TRBV5-1 to TRBJ2-4; maybe TRBD1 (6 bases). This CDR3 contains 17 residues. Trimming pared 4 bases from V and 0 bases from J, leaving 17 bases between. Looked up from germline, CDR1 is SGHRS and CDR2 is YFSETQ. The CDR3, as DNA: TGCGCCAGCAGCGAAATATCAGGGGTTCTAGCCAAAAACATTCAGTACTTC. Translating gives CASSEISGVLAKNIQYF.

V gene TRBV23-1 combines with J gene TRBJ2-7; 8 bases fit TRBD1. TRBV23-1 is sorted into the ORF group, with uncertain function. J gave up 0 bases and V 2 bases, and 6 bases lay outside the gene matches. This CDR3 is 16 amino acids long. The CDR3 loop is CASSQERTGSSYEQYF. The DNA for the CDR3 is TGCGCCAGCAGTCAAGAGCGGACAGGGAGCTCCTACGAGCAGTACTTC.

The chain combines TRBV9 with TRBJ2-7; 8 bases align to TRBD2. The CDR3 is made up of 12 amino acids. After removal of 2 bases from V and 5 bases from J, the junction contained 0 bases not matched to a gene. The germline V gene has CDR1 SGDLS and CDR2 YYNGEE. The CDR3 nucleotides read TGTGCCAGCAGCGTGCGGGAGGACGAGCAGTACTTC. Translated: CASSVREDEQYF.

This chain connects TRBV2 to TRBJ2-7, with TRBD2 matching over 10 bases. Losses at the gene ends were 8 bases for V and 4 bases for J; bases not matched to a gene: 11. The CDR3 sequence is 15 residues long. In germline, CDR1 is SNHLY, CDR2 FYNNEI. The CDR3 DNA reads as TGTGCCAGCCTCAGGGGGCTAGCGGGAGATTACGAGCAGTACTTC. Protein product: CASLRGLAGDYEQYF.

The V call is TRBV29-1, the J call TRBJ2-2; D gene ambiguous. The CDR3 has 14 residues. With 3 bases removed from V and 2 bases from J, the gap between germline ends came to 10 bases. CDR1 and CDR2 (germline): SQVTM, ANQGSEA. CDR3 nucleotides: TGCAGCGTTGAGGAGCGAATCAACACCGGGGAGCTGTTTTTT. It codes for CSVEERINTGELFF.

This clone came up once. The chain carries TRBV6-5 and TRBJ1-1; a possible D gene is TRBD1 (6 bases). The V and J ends lost 7 bases and 0 bases respectively, with 15 bases between them. CDR3 size: 15 residues. CDR1 is MNHEY and CDR2 is SVGAGI in the germline V gene. Here the CDR3 reads CASNLSPGVNTEAFF. The DNA for the CDR3 is TGTGCCAGCAACCTATCCCCAGGGGTGAACACTGAAGCTTTCTTT.

About this clone: Additional DNA sequences in this sample encode the identical CDR3. This sequence joins TRBV28 and TRBJ2-7, with 8 bases identical to TRBD2. This CDR3 is built from 15 residues. Germline V gene sequence: CDR1 MDHEN, CDR2 SYDVKM. After removal of 0 bases from V and 0 bases from J, the junction contained 1 base not matched to a gene. CDR3 region: CASSLWGTSSYEQYF. In DNA form, the CDR3 reads TGTGCCAGCAGTTTATGGGGGACTAGCTCCTACGAGCAGTACTTC.

V usage is TRBV6-5 and J usage is TRBJ1-1, with D uncertain. Germline lookup yields CDR1 MNHEY and CDR2 SVGAGI. The CDR3 sequence is 14 residues long. V lost 2 bases and J 4 bases, leaving 11 bases between the germline ends. The CDR3 nucleotides are TGTGCCAGCAGTTACAAGCGCACGAGCACTGAAGCTTTCTTT. Its protein product is CASSYKRTSTEAFF.